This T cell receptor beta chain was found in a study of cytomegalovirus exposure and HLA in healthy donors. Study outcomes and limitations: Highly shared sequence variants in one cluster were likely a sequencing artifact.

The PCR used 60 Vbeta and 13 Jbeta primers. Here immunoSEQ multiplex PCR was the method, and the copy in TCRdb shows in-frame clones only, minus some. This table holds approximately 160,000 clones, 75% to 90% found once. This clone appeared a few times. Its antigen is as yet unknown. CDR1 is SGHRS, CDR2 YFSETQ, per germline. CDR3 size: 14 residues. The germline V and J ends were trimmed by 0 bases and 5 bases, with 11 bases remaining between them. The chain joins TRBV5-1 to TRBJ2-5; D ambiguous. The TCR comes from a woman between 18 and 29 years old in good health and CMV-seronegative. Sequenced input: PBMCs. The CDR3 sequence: CASSLAALGETQYF. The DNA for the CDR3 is TGCGCCAGCAGCTTGGCCGCACTCGGGGAGACCCAGTACTTC.